This record looks at one T cell receptor beta chain sequence and its context. Data came from immunoSEQ multiplex PCR; TCRdb stores just in-frame clones and leaves some out. The table has 140,000 to 150,000 clones, roughly 90% seen once; the top ten hold about 2.3%. The V and J ends lost 1 base and 6 bases, in that order; junction bases with no gene match: 10. Germline V gives CDR1 LGHDT, CDR2 YNNKEL (reference sequence). CDR3 length: 16 amino acids. The sample comes from a study of blood T cell repertoires in COVID-19. V gene TRBV3-1 (or the pseudogene TRBV3-2) combines with J gene TRBJ2-7; 9 nucleotides match TRBD2. Sequencing was carried out using peripheral blood. This clonotype was obtained from a human donor in a cohort sampled during active COVID-19. The DNA for the CDR3 is TGTGCCAGCAGCCAAGTCGGCGGGAGGGCCCTCAGCGAGCAGTACTTC. Its protein product is CASSQVGGRALSEQYF.